This T cell receptor (beta chain) comes out of a study of CD8 T cells in Susac syndrome. Germline CDR1 and CDR2: MNHEY and SVGAGI. CDR3 size: 15 residues. With 6 bases clipped from V and 5 bases from J, the junction kept 11 bases outside the gene matches. CD8+ and CD4+ T cells circulating in blood were sequenced for TCR beta. The patients who served as multiple sclerosis controls were treatment-naive and had stable or active relapsing-remitting disease that fulfilled the revised McDonald criteria. The TEMRA cells underwent FACS enrichment, while the CD8+ and CD4+ T cells underwent negative isolation. This clonotype was seen a single time. With random hexamers, 0.5 to 1 ug RNA was reverse transcribed. Coverage of TCR beta CDR3 amplification by immunoSEQ multiplex PCR extended to 54 Vbeta and 13 Jbeta. MiXCR was run by TCRdb on the immunoSEQ multiplex PCR reads, yielding one entry per CDR3 protein. This table holds some 140,000 distinct CDR3 sequences, around 90% found once.

This chain links TRBV6-5 with TRBJ1-1; 8 bases fit TRBD1. The sequence came from a human donor with multiple sclerosis. Sequencing was done on a sample of CD8+ T cells from PBMCs. The CDR3 reads CASSPKTGGSTEAFF. The CDR3 DNA reads as TGTGCCAGCAGCCCAAAAACAGGGGGATCGACTGAAGCTTTCTTT.